The 18 T cell receptor beta chains presented below share a single source sample, sequenced in a study of cytomegalovirus exposure and HLA in healthy donors. The data were produced by immunoSEQ multiplex PCR, yet TCRdb's version contains in-frame clones alone and is incomplete. This table has 100,000 to 150,000 clones, about 96% appearing once. Sequenced: PBMCs. The source is a young man in good health and CMV-seronegative.

This chain links TRBV14 with TRBJ1-4; TRBD1 might be the D (5 bases). The CDR3 is 15 amino acids. Germline CDR1 SGHDN, CDR2 FVKESK. Trimming pared 1 base from V and 8 bases from J, leaving 14 bases between. The CDR3 spells CASSQAGGVGEKLFF. CDR3 nucleotides: TGTGCCAGCAGCCAAGCAGGAGGGGTTGGAGAAAAACTGTTTTTT. The entire variable domain, with the rest obtained from reference TRBV14 and TRBJ1-4, is as follows: EAGVTQFPSHSVIEKGQTVTLRCDPISGHDNLYWYRRVMGKEIKFLLHFVKESKQDESGMPNNRFLAERTGGTYSTLKVQPAELEDSGVYFCASSQAGGVGEKLFFGSGTQLSVL.

V usage is TRBV15 and J usage is TRBJ1-2; 9 bases map to TRBD1. The CDR3 covers 17 residues. After removal of 5 bases from V and 6 bases from J, the junction contained 16 bases not matched to a gene. Germline loops: CDR1 LNHNV, CDR2 YYDKDF (reference sequence). The CDR3, as DNA: TGTGCCACCAGCGGAAGATTTGGACAGGGGAGGTTAGATGGCTACACCTTC. It codes for CATSGRFGQGRLDGYTF.

The V call is TRBV14, the J call TRBJ2-1; 9 bases agree with TRBD2. CDR3 length: 16 amino acids. The germline CDR1 and CDR2 sequences are SGHDN and FVKESK. Trimming cost V 2 bases and J 5 bases; bases outside gene matches: 7. The CDR3 region is CASSQLEVAGDNEQFF. The CDR3 region has the DNA TGTGCCAGCAGCCAACTAGAGGTAGCGGGAGACAATGAGCAGTTCTTC.

The chain has TRBV4-2 and TRBJ2-5, with 7 bases matching TRBD2. This CDR3 region has 16 residues. CDR1 and CDR2 (germline): LGHNA, YNFKEQ. V was clipped by 0 bases and J by 3 bases; unmatched bases: 7. The CDR3 region has the DNA TGTGCCAGCAGCCAAGATCTGGCTAGCGGAAAAGAGACCCAGTACTTC. Protein product: CASSQDLASGKETQYF.

V and J are TRBV7-2 and TRBJ1-4; D not resolved. This CDR3 region has 13 residues. Germline assignment: CDR1 SGHTA and CDR2 FQGNSA. The V end lost 5 bases, the J end lost 7 bases, and 11 bases lay between the germline ends. In DNA, the CDR3 is TGTGCCAGCAGCGGGAGGAGTGGTGAAAAACTGTTTTTT. Amino acids: CASSGRSGEKLFF.

This chain connects TRBV9 to TRBJ2-7; TRBD1 agrees at 7 bases. There are 16 residues in the CDR3. V dropped 3 bases and J dropped 6; count of bases not matched to a gene: 15. CDR1 is SGDLS, CDR2 YYNGEE, per germline. The CDR3 protein is CASSAGTGARSREQYF. Here the CDR3 DNA reads TGTGCCAGCAGCGCAGGCACAGGGGCCAGGTCACGCGAGCAGTACTTC.

This sequence joins TRBV19 and TRBJ1-4; 8 positions agree with TRBD1. This CDR3 has 14 amino acids. Germline lookup yields CDR1 LNHDA and CDR2 SQIVND (reference sequence). The junction had 5 bases not matched to a gene; V was cut back by 7 bases and J by 4 bases. The CDR3 region has the DNA TGTGCCAGTAATAACAGGGGGATTAATGAAAAACTGTTTTTT. Translation gives CASNNRGINEKLFF.

This clone is a singleton in its sample. The gene calls are TRBV18 and TRBJ1-5, with D possibly TRBD1 on 6 matching bases. Germline V gene data show CDR1 as KGHSH and CDR2 as LQKENI. Between the trimmed V and J ends, which lost 3 bases and 5 bases, there was a span of 14 bases. The CDR3 sequence is 15 residues long. DNA for the CDR3: TGTGCCAGCTCACCGGAAGGGGGAGACGATCAGCCCCAGCATTTT. Encoded protein: CASSPEGGDDQPQHF.

The rearrangement links TRBV7-6 to TRBJ2-7; maybe TRBD2 (6 bases). Trimming left V 5 bases short and J 4 bases short, with 12 bases between. Germline assignment: CDR1 SGHVS and CDR2 FNYEAQ. The CDR3 runs to 13 residues. CDR3 in amino acids: CASSPTSGYEQYF. DNA of the CDR3: TGTGCCAGCAGCCCGACTAGTGGGTACGAGCAGTACTTC.

This chain uses TRBV7-2 with TRBJ2-2; unclear D gene. This CDR3 has 16 amino acids. The V end was cut by 1 base, the J end by 0 bases, with 9 bases between. Germline V gene data show CDR1 as SGHTA and CDR2 as FQGNSA. The CDR3: CASSLGVLANTGELFF. The CDR3 coding sequence is TGTGCCAGCAGCTTAGGAGTTTTAGCGAACACCGGGGAGCTGTTTTTT. The variable domain in full, with the rest retrieved from reference TRBV7-2 and TRBJ2-2, is GAGVSQSPSNKVTEKGKDVELRCDPISGHTALYWYRQSLGQGLEFLIYFQGNSAPDKSGLPSDRFSAERTGGSVSTLTIQRTQQEDSAVYLCASSLGVLANTGELFFGEGSRLTVL.

In DNA, the CDR3 is TGTGCCAGCAGCGTAGGGGTCGGGGTAAGCCAAGAGACCCAGTACTTC. It specifies CASSVGVGVSQETQYF. V gene TRBV9 combines with J gene TRBJ2-5; D perhaps matches TRBD2 (5 bases). The V gene lost 0 bases and the J gene lost 1 base, with 13 bases spanning the gap. Germline V gives CDR1 SGDLS, CDR2 YYNGEE. The CDR3 runs 16 residues.

This chain connects TRBV18 to TRBJ2-5, with D possibly TRBD1 on 5 matching bases. This CDR3 region has 15 residues. Trimming removed 5 bases from V and 2 bases from J, with 15 bases in between. Germline loops: CDR1 KGHSH, CDR2 LQKENI. The CDR3 spells CASSLGQLDQETQYF. CDR3 in DNA: TGTGCCAGCTCATTGGGGCAACTGGATCAAGAGACCCAGTACTTC.

The rearrangement links TRBV6-5 to TRBJ2-1; 9 bases align to TRBD2. V dropped 4 bases and J dropped 9; count of bases not matched to a gene: 7. The germline gives CDR1 MNHEY, CDR2 SVGAGI. The CDR3 is 14 residues long. The CDR3 nucleotides read TGTGCCAGCAGTTCCGCGGGAGGGCCCGGTGAGCAGTTCTTC. This gives the protein CASSSAGGPGEQFF.

CDR3 sequence reads: CASSDPPSGYTF. DNA of the CDR3: TGTGCCAGCAGTGACCCCCCGAGTGGCTACACCTTC. This chain uses TRBV2 with TRBJ1-2; D unclear. Germline assignment: CDR1 SNHLY and CDR2 FYNNEI. V was cut by 3 bases and J by 7 bases, with 9 bases left in between. The CDR3 consists of 12 residues.

The rearrangement joins TRBV28 to TRBJ2-3; TRBD2 matches 7 bases. Germline loops: CDR1 MDHEN, CDR2 SYDVKM. V was clipped by 8 bases and J by 4 bases; unmatched bases: 0. This CDR3 has 11 amino acids. The CDR3 sequence is CASGGADTQYF. The DNA of the CDR3 is TGTGCCAGCGGGGGGGCAGATACGCAGTATTTT.

The chain links TRBV11-2 to TRBJ1-1; D is ambiguous. Trimming took off 2 bases at V and 6 bases at J, with 10 bases between the two ends. CDR1 and CDR2 (germline): SGHAT, FQNNGV. CDR3 length equals 13 residues. The CDR3 DNA reads as TGTGCCAGCAGCTTAAACCTGCGATCTGAAGCTTTCTTT. Translating it yields CASSLNLRSEAFF.

This sequence joins TRBV19 and TRBJ2-1; TRBD2 agrees at 7 bases. The CDR3 is 14 residues long. CDR1 is LNHDA, CDR2 SQIVND, per germline (reference sequence). V lost 3 bases and J lost 6; bases outside the gene matches: 5. CDR3 protein: CASSMGGSLNEQFF. In DNA, the CDR3 is TGTGCCAGTAGTATGGGGGGGAGCCTCAATGAGCAGTTCTTC.

The chain is built from TRBV18 and TRBJ2-7; 8 bases are a match to TRBD1. This CDR3 spans 14 amino acids. In germline, CDR1 is KGHSH, CDR2 LQKENI. With V trimmed by 6 bases and J by 7 bases, 11 bases remained unmatched. Written as DNA, the CDR3 is TGTGCCAGCTCCCAAGGGACAGGAATAGTTGAGCAGTACTTC. Its protein is CASSQGTGIVEQYF.